This paragraph reports one TCR beta chain. The antigen remains undetermined. This CDR3 contains 17 residues. Germline values: CDR1 SNHLY, CDR2 FYNNEI. These data originate in a study of CXCR3-negative and CXCR3-positive naive CD8 T cells. UMI labels and 5' RACE were used to prepare the TRB cDNA libraries. TCRdb reprocessed the 5' RACE reads and stores each CDR3 protein as one record, lacking DNA. The table lists around 140,000 distinct CDR3 sequences. General observations from the study: Freshly isolated PBMCs were used in most assays, given partial CXCR3 loss after freezing. In CXCR3-positive naive cells, the TRB CDR3s were more hydrophobic than in CXCR3-negative naive cells.

This receptor was identified in a human donor in good health. Some clones in this sample may be carry-over from other donors' samples. The sequencing sample was made of naive CXCR3+ CD8+ T cells from blood. The subset: CD45RO-CCR7+CD27+CD95- naive CD8+ T cells expressing CXCR3 (TNR3+). V is TRBV2 and J is TRBJ2-2; the TCRdb D gene call, TRBD2, has no DNA to confirm it. This chain's CDR3 is CASTGGRASSWAGELFF.